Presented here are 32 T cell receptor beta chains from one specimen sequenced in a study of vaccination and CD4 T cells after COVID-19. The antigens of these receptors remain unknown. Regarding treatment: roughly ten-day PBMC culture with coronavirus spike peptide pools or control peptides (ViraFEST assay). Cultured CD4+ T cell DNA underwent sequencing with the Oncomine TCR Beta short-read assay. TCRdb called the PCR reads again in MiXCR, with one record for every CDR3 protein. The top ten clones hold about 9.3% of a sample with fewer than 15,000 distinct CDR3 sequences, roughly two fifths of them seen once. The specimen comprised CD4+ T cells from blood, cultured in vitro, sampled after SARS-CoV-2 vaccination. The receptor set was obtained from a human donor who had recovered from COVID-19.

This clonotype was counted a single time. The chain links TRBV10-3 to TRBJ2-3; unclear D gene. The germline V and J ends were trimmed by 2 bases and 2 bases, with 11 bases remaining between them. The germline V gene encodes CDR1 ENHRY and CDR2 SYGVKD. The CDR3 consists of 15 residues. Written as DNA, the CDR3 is TGTGCCATCAGTGAGGGGGTCCCCGACACAGATACGCAGTATTTT. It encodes CAISEGVPDTDTQYF.

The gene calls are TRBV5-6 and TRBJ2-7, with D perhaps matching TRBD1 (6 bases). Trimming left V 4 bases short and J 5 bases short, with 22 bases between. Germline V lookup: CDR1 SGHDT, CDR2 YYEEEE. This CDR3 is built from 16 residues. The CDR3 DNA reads TGTGCCAGCAGCACGCTCCTGACAGGCGTATCCCACGAGCAGTACTTC. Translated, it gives CASSTLLTGVSHEQYF.

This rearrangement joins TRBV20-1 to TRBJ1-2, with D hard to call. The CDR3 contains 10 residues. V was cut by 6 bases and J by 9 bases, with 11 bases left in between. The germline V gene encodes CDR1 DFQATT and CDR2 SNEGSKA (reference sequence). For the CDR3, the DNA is TGCAGTGCCAGAACAGAAAGCTACACCTTC. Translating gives CSARTESYTF.

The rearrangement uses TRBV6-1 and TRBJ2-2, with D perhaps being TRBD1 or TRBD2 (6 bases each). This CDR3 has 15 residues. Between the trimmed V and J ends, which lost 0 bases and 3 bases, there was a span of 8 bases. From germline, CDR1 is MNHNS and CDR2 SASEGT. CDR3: CASSEAGGDTGELFF. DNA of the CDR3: TGTGCCAGCAGTGAAGCCGGGGGCGACACCGGGGAGCTGTTTTTT.

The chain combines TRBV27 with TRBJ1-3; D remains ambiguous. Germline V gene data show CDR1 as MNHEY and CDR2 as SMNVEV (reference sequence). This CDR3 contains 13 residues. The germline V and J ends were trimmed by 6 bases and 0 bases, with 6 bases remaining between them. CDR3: CASSTASGNTIYF. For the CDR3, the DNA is TGTGCCAGCAGCACAGCCTCTGGAAACACCATATATTTT.

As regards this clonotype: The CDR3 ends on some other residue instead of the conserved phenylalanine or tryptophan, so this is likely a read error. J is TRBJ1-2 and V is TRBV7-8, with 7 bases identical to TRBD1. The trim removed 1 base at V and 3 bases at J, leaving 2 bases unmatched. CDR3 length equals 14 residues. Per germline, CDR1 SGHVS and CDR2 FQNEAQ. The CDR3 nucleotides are TGTGCCAGCAGCTTAGAAACAGGGGACTATGGCTACACCTCC. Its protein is CASSLETGDYGYTS.

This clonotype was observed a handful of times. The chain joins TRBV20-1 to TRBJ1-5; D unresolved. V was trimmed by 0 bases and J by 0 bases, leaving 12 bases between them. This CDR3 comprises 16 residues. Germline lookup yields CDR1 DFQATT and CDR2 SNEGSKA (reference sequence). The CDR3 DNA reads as TGCAGTGCTAGAGATTATCACAGAGATAGCAATCAGCCCCAGCATTTT. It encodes CSARDYHRDSNQPQHF.

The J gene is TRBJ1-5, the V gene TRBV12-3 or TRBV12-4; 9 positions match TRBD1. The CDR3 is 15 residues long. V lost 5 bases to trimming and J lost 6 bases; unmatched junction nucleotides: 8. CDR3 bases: TGTGCCAGCAGTACCGAGGACAGGGGCGCTCAGCCCCAGCATTTT. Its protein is CASSTEDRGAQPQHF.

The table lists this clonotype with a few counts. DNA for the CDR3: TGTGCCAGCAGAGCCTGGGACTCCTACGAGCAGTACTTC. Translation gives CASRAWDSYEQYF. The chain joins TRBV6-1 to TRBJ2-7; no definite D call. Trimming pared 6 bases from V and 0 bases from J, leaving 9 bases between. The CDR3 totals 13 residues. CDR1 is MNHNS and CDR2 is SASEGT in the germline V gene.

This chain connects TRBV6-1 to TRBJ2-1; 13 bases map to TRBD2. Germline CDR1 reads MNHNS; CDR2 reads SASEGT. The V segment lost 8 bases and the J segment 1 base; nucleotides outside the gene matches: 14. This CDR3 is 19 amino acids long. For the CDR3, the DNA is TGTGCCAGCCACACCCCGGGCAGGGGACTAGCGGGGTCCTACAATGAGCAGTTCTTC. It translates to CASHTPGRGLAGSYNEQFF.

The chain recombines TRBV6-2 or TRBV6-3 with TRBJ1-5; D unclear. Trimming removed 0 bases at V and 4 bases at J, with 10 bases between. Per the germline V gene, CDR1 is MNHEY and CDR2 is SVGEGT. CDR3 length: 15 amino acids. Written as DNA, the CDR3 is TGTGCCAGCAGTTACTCGCTCACGATGAATCAGCCCCAGCATTTT. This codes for CASSYSLTMNQPQHF.

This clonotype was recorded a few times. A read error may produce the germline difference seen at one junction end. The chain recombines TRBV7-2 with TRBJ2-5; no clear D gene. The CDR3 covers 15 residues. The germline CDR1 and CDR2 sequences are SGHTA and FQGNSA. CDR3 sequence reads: CASGQMSLGKEAQYF. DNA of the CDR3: TGTGCCAGTGGGCAAATGTCCCTAGGAAAAGAGGCCCAGTACTTC. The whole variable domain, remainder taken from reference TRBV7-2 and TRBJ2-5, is GAGVSQSPSNKVTEKGKDVELRCDPISGHTALYWYRQSLGQGLEFLIYFQGNSAPDKSGLPSDRFSAERTGGSVSTLTIQRTQQEDSAVYLCASGQMSLGKEAQYFGPGTRLLVL.

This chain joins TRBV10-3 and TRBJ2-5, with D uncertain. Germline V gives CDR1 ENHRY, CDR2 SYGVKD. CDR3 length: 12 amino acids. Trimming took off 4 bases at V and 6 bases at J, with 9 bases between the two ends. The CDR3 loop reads CAISGVGKTQYF. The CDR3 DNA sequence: TGTGCCATCAGTGGGGTAGGGAAGACCCAGTACTTC.

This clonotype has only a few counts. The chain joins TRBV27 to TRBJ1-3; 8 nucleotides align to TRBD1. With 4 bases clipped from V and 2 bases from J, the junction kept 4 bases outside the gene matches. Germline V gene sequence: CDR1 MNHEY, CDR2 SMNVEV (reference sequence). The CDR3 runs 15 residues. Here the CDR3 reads CASSWTGPPGNTIYF. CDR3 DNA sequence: TGTGCCAGCAGTTGGACAGGGCCCCCTGGAAACACCATATATTTT.

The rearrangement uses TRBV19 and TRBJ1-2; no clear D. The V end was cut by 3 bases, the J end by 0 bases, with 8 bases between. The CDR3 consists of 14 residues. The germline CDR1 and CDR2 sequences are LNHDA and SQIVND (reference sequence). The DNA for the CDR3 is TGTGCCAGTAGTATCGGCACAGCTAACTATGGCTACACCTTC. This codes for CASSIGTANYGYTF. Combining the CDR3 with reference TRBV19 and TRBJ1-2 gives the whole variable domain DGGITQSPKYLFRKEGQNVTLSCEQNLNHDAMYWYRQDPGQGLRLIYYSQIVNDFQKGDIAEGYSVSREKKESFPLTVTSAQKNPTAFYLCASSIGTANYGYTFGSGTRLTVV.

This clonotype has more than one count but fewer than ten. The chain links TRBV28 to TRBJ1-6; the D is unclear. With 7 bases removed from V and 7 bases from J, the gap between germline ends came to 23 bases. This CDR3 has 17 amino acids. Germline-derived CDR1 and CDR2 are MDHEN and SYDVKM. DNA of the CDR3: TGTGCCAGCACCGAAACCGCCGGAGGGCTGGGAAATTCACCCCTCCACTTT. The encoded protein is CASTETAGGLGNSPLHF. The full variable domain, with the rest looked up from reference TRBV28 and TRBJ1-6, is DVKVTQSSRYLVKRTGEKVFLECVQDMDHENMFWYRQDPGLGLRLIYFSYDVKMKEKGDIPEGYSVSREKKERFSLILESASTNQTSMYLCASTETAGGLGNSPLHFGNGTRLTVT.

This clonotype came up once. This CDR3 reads CASSLVSGGDKETQYF. CDR3 bases: TGTGCCAGCAGCTTAGTTTCCGGGGGAGACAAAGAGACCCAGTACTTC. This chain uses TRBV11-3 with TRBJ2-5; TRBD2 is a possible D gene (6 bases). The CDR3 extends over 16 amino acids. V lost 1 base and J 3 bases, leaving 15 bases between the germline ends. Germline assignment: CDR1 SGHNT and CDR2 YENEEA.

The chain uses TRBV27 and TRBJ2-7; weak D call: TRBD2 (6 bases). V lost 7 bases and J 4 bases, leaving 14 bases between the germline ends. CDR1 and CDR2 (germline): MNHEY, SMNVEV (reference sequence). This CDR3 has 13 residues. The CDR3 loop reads CASNFGGNYEQYF. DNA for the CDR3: TGTGCCAGCAACTTCGGGGGAAATTACGAGCAGTACTTC.

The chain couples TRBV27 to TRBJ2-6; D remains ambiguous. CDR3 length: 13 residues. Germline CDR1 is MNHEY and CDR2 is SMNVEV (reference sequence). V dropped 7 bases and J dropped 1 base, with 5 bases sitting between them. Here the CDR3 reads CASIGSGANVLTF. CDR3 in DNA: TGTGCCAGCATAGGGTCTGGGGCCAACGTCCTGACTTTC.

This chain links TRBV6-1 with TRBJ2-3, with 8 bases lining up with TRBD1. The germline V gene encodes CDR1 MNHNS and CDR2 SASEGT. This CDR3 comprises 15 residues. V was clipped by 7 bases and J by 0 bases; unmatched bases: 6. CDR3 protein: CASTIDRGSTDTQYF. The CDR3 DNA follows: TGTGCCAGCACAATAGACAGGGGAAGCACAGATACGCAGTATTTT.

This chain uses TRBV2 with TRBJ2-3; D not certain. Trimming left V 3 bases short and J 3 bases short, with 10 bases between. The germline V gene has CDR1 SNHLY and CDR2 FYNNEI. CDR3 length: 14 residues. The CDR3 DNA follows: TGTGCCAGCAGTGATCGGCAGAGTACAGATACGCAGTATTTT. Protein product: CASSDRQSTDTQYF.

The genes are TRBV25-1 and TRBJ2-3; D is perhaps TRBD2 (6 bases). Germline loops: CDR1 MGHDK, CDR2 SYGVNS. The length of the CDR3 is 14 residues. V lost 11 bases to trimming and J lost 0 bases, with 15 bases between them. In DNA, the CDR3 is TGTGCCCAACCCTCCGCGGGGAGCACAGATACGCAGTATTTT. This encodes CAQPSAGSTDTQYF.

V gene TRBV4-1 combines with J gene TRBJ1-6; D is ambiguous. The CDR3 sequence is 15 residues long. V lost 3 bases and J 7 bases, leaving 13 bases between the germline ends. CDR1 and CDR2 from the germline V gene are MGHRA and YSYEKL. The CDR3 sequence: CASSHDYSINSPLHF. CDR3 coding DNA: TGCGCCAGCAGCCATGATTACTCGATCAATTCACCCCTCCACTTT.

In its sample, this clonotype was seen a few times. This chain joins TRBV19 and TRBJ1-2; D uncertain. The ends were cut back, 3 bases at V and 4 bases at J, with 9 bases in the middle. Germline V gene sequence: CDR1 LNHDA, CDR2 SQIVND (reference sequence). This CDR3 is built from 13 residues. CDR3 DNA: TGTGCCAGTAGTATGTTAAGGTCCTATGGCTACACCTTC. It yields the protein CASSMLRSYGYTF.

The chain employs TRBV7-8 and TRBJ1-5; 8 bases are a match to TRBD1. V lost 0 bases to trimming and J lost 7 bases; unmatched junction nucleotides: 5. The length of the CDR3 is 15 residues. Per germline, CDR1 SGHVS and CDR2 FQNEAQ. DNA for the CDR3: TGTGCCAGCAGCTTAGCCCGGACAGGGTCGCAGCCCCAGCATTTT. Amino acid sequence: CASSLARTGSQPQHF.

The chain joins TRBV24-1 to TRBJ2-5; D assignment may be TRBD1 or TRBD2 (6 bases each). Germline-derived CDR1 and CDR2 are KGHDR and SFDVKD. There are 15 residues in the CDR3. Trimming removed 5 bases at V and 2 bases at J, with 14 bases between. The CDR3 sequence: CATSVRGANQETQYF. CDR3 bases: TGTGCCACCAGTGTTAGGGGGGCCAATCAAGAGACCCAGTACTTC.

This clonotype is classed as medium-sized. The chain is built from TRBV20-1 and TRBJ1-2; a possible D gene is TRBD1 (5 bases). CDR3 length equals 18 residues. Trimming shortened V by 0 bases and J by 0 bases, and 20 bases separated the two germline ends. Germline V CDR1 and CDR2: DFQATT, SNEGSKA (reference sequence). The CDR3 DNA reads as TGCAGTGCTAGAGATCCGGGACCTCGGATTTCACCTAACTATGGCTACACCTTC. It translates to CSARDPGPRISPNYGYTF.

The CDR3 DNA reads as TGTGCCACCAGCAGATCAGGACTAAACACTGAAGCTTTCTTT. This sequence encodes CATSRSGLNTEAFF. The chain links TRBV15 to TRBJ1-1; D is ambiguous. The CDR3 extends over 14 amino acids. Trimming took 2 bases from V and 2 from J, leaving 9 bases between them. Germline CDR1 and CDR2: LNHNV and YYDKDF (reference sequence). Full variable domain (rest looked up from reference TRBV15 and TRBJ1-1): DAMVIQNPRYQVTQFGKPVTLSCSQTLNHNVMYWYQQKSSQAPKLLFHYYDKDFNNEADTPDNFQSRRPNTSFCFLDIRSPGLGDTAMYLCATSRSGLNTEAFFGQGTRLTVV.

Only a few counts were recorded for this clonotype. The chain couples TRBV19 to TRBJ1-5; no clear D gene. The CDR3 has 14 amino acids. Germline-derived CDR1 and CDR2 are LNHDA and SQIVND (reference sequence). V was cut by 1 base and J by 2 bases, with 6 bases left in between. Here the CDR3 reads CASSIAGGNQPQHF. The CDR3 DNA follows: TGTGCCAGTAGTATAGCTGGGGGCAATCAGCCCCAGCATTTT.

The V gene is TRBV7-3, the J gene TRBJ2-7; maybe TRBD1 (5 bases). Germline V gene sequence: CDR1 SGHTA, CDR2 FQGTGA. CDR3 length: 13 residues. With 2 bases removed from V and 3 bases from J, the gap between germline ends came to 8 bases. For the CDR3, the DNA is TGTGCCAGCAGCTTAGGACATTACTACGAGCAGTACTTC. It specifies CASSLGHYYEQYF.

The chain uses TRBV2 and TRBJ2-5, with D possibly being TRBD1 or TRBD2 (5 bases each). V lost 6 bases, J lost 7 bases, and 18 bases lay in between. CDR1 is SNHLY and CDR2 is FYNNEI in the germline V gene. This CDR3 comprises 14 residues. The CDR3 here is CASRGDLGAGTQYF. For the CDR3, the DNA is TGTGCCAGCAGAGGGGACCTAGGGGCCGGGACCCAGTACTTC.

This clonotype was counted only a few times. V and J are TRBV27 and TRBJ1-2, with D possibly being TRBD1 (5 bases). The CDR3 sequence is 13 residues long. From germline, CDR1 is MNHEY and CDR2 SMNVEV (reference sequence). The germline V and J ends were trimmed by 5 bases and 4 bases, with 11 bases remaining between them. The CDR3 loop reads CASSHGTSYGYTF. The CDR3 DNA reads TGTGCCAGCAGTCATGGGACCTCCTATGGCTACACCTTC.